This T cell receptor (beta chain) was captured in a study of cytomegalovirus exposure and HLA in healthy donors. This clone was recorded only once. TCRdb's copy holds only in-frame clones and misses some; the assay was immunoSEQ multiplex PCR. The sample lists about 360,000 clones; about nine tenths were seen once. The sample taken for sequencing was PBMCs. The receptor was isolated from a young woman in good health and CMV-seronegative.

CDR3 coding DNA: TGTGCCAGCAGGAGGACTCCCGGGCAACTGTTTTTT. Translated: CASRRTPGQLFF. J is TRBJ1-4 and V is TRBV28, with D uncertain. The germline V and J ends were trimmed by 6 bases and 12 bases, with 14 bases remaining between them. There are 12 residues in the CDR3. CDR1 is MDHEN, CDR2 SYDVKM, per germline.